Each of the 5 T cell receptor beta chains below was sequenced from the same sample in a study of shared clonotypes between healthy human individuals. The method was immunoSEQ multiplex PCR; TCRdb's version includes in-frame clones alone and lacks a portion of them. The table has 1.4 million to 1.5 million clones, roughly 96% seen once. Sequencing was carried out using naive CD4+ T cells sorted from blood. Stated subset: CD45RA+ positively selected. These receptors originate from a man aged 25-45 years in good health.

This clone was detected a few times. The chain couples TRBV28 to TRBJ2-7; 11 positions agree with TRBD1. CDR3 size: 15 residues. The V gene's germline CDR1 is MDHEN and CDR2 SYDVKM. J lost 3 bases, V lost 6 bases, and 7 bases had no gene match. The CDR3 region has the DNA TGTGCCAGCAGACGGACAGGGGGCTGGGACTACGAGCAGTACTTC. Translating gives CASRRTGGWDYEQYF.

The chain joins TRBV19 to TRBJ1-1; the match to TRBD1 covers 8 bases. The CDR3 runs 17 residues. CDR1 is LNHDA, CDR2 SQIVND, per germline (reference sequence). After removal of 3 bases from V and 1 base from J, the junction contained 10 bases not matched to a gene. As DNA, the CDR3 is TGTGCCAGTAGTATCCTCAGGGGGCCGGCGGCGAACACTGAAGCTTTCTTT. Its translation: CASSILRGPAANTEAFF.

This clone was detected only once. This chain uses TRBV7-2 with TRBJ2-7, with TRBD2 identical over 9 bases. The CDR3 runs to 15 residues. V lost 5 bases and J lost 9; bases outside the gene matches: 14. From germline, CDR1 is SGHTA and CDR2 FQGNSA. In DNA form, the CDR3 reads TGTGCCAGCAGCCCCCGGGAGCGGGAGGTGGGAGGGCAGTACTTC. This translates into CASSPREREVGGQYF.

The rearrangement uses TRBV6-4 and TRBJ2-2; TRBD2 matches at 8 bases. J gave up 1 base and V 6 bases, and 7 bases lay outside the gene matches. The germline CDR1 and CDR2 sequences are MRHNA and SNTAGT. CDR3 length equals 16 residues. This chain's CDR3 is CASRRVAGMNTGELFF. The CDR3 DNA follows: TGTGCCAGCAGACGGGTAGCGGGAATGAACACCGGGGAGCTGTTTTTT.

The chain uses TRBV5-1 and TRBJ2-2; D is unclear. Between the trimmed V and J ends, which lost 4 bases and 5 bases, there was a span of 6 bases. The CDR3 loop spans 12 amino acids. CDR1 and CDR2 from the germline V gene are SGHRS and YFSETQ. The CDR3 DNA is TGCGCCAGCAGCGATAAGACCGGGGAGCTGTTTTTT. It translates to CASSDKTGELFF.